This paragraph covers one TCR beta chain sequence. This clone was detected only a few times. Its specific antigen is unknown. No base quality information exists; no much larger clone differs at one position. These data originate in a study of beta chain features in type 1 diabetes (dated by TCRdb to 2016 to 2019). Describing the broader study: No differences in mean age, gender distribution, total cell number or subset yield were found between patients and healthy donors. Across all samples, approximately 100 million sorted cells were examined, and cell number per subset correlated strongly with RNA yield. The study compared the TCRB repertoires of sorted circulating CD4+ T cell subsets in recently diagnosed type 1 diabetes patients with those in matched healthy donors. Naive and central memory subsets were obtained from all 30 or so donors, but regulatory and stem cell-like memory subsets were isolated from only 8 patients and roughly 8 healthy donors.

The CDR3 covers 15 residues, taking in both the cysteine and the phenylalanine. Only the CDR3 region is kept as DNA, spanning 45 bases read in frame from base 1. CDR1 MNHEY and CDR2 SVGAGI are derived from the germline V gene. Trimming removed 10 bases from V and 5 bases from J; the gene matches leave 15 bases unexplained. The High Capacity cDNA Reverse Transcription Kit was used to reverse transcribe all of the isolated RNA, meaning that expressed TCRB transcripts were what got sequenced. Naive, central memory and regulatory T cell samples underwent deep immunoSEQ sequencing, averaging about 3.57 million total reads per sample. Sorted cells were lysed in RLT buffer, and RNA was extracted using DNase-treated RNeasy Micro or Mini kits according to cell number. To prevent cross-contamination, each cell subset was processed individually, whereas patient and healthy donor samples were processed jointly. The immunoSEQ multiplex PCR was used to amplify TCRB sequences from cDNA, yielding 87-bp fragments that span the CDR3 region. Sequencing of the amplicons was performed on the Illumina HiSeq platform. The authors' analysis ran thus. Synthetic template baselines were used to correct PCR bias computationally, reads within Hamming distance 2 were collapsed together, and singletons that could not be merged were discarded. By aligning reads against IMGT, V, D and J genes, CDR3 length, and insertions or deletions at six rearrangement sites were assigned. Within each subset, clonotype counts were normalized to sorted cell number, and only after that were true diversity and Gini coefficients computed with the tcR R package. Repertoire sharing was quantified using the overlap coefficient calculated on TCRB nucleotide sequences. TCRdb obtained this table from immuneACCESS and retained in-frame rearrangements with V and J assigned. These tables miss some clones; where compared with another copy, unresolved V genes account for less than half of the shortfall, and the remainder is unexplained. The DNA gave D and trimming, while V, J and clone size come from that table. For this sample the table gives some 270,000 clones, of which 8% were detected only once. Jointly, the top ten make up 0.9% to 1.2% of the sample.

Each donor gave one peripheral blood draw, averaging roughly 100 mL, which was collected into heparinised tubes. Using a panel that included CD45RO, CCR7, CD25, CD127, CD95 and CD27, naive, central memory, regulatory and stem cell-like memory CD4+ T cells were sorted on a BD FACSAria II. A purity above 98% was achieved for all sorted populations. PBMCs were separated immediately by Lymphoprep density gradient centrifugation and were stained directly, without being cultured. So that batch effects would be minimized, each experiment stained and sorted samples in pairs, pairing one healthy donor with one patient. Overall study outcomes, separate from this receptor: Shorter templates might be favored by PCR, yet because patient and control samples were amplified and corrected together, any such skew would affect both groups equally. Sequencing cDNA rather than genomic DNA could over-represent highly expressing activated cells, although activation and CD3 levels did not differ between groups. Only small numbers of individuals were included in the HLA sub-analyses, which left unresolved whether HLA type had any influence on TCRB rearrangement. Naive, central memory and regulatory TCRB repertoires appeared to be more similar among patients than among healthy donors. A moderate but significant shortening of TCRB CDR3 length was observed in type 1 diabetes patients in all four CD4+ subsets. At VDJ recombination sites, type 1 diabetes patients had fewer insertions and more deleted nucleotides, which implies abnormalities in thymic rearrangement.

The sample was central memory CD4+ T cells from blood. This receptor was obtained from a woman between 18 and 29 years old in good health. The rearranged chain carries TRBV6-5 and TRBJ2-3, with 7 bases matching TRBD1. Here the CDR3 is given as CATQRQGLVKDTQYF. Read as DNA, the sequence is TGTGCCACGCAACGACAGGGTTTGGTTAAAGATACGCAGTATTTT.